This TCR beta chain was obtained from a study of technical replicates of blood from a few donors. TCRdb keeps only in-frame clones here, not all; method: immunoSEQ multiplex PCR. The table has 85,000 to 100,000 clones, 85% to 95% seen once. Germline CDR1 LGHNA, CDR2 YNFKEQ. The germline V and J ends were trimmed by 0 bases and 2 bases, with 10 bases remaining between them. The CDR3 spans 15 residues. The source material was T cells isolated from PBMCs. The rearrangement joins TRBV4-2 to TRBJ1-2; TRBD1 might be the D (6 bases). The clonotype comes from a human donor in good health. The CDR3, as DNA: TGTGCCAGCAGCCAAGATCTACAGGGAAACTATGGCTACACCTTC. Amino acids: CASSQDLQGNYGYTF.